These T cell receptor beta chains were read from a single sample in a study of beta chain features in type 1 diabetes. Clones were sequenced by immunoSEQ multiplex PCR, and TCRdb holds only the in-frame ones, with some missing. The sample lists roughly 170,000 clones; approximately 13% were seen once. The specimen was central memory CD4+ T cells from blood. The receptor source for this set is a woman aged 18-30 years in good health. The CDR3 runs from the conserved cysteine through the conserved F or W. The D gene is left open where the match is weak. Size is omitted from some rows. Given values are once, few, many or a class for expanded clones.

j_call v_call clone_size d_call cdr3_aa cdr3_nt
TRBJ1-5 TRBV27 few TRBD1 CASSPGQGLNQPQHF TGTGCCAGCAGTCCGGGACAGGGGTTAAATCAGCCCCAGCATTTT
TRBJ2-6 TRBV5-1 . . CASSLDQSGANVLTF TGCGCCAGCAGCTTGGACCAGTCTGGGGCCAACGTCCTGACTTTC
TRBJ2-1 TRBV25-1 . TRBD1 CASSAGQGRYNEQFF TGTGCCAGCAGTGCCGGACAGGGGCGATACAATGAGCAGTTCTTC
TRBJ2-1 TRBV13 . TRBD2 CASSLASGTNPADEQFF TGTGCCAGCAGTTTGGCTAGCGGGACGAATCCGGCCGATGAGCAGTTCTTC
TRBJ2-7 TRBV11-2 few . CASSSDRSGYEQYF TGTGCCAGCAGCTCCGACAGGTCGGGGTACGAGCAGTACTTC
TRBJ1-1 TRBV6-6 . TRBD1 CASSWDRVNTEAFF TGTGCCAGCAGTTGGGACAGGGTGAACACTGAAGCTTTCTTT
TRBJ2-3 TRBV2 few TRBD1 CARRQGETQYF TGTGCCCGACGACAGGGGGAAACGCAGTATTTT
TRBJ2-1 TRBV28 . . CASSWLEGQFF TGTGCCAGCAGTTGGCTAGAAGGGCAGTTCTTC
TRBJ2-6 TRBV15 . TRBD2 CATRNRLADTSGANVLTF TGTGCCACCAGGAACCGACTAGCGGATACCTCTGGGGCCAACGTCCTGACTTTC
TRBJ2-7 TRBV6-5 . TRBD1 CASRTGTGGMYEQYF TGTGCCAGCAGAACCGGGACAGGGGGAATGTACGAGCAGTACTTC
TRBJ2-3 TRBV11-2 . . CASSLDPPSDTQYF TGTGCCAGCAGCTTAGATCCCCCCTCAGATACGCAGTATTTT
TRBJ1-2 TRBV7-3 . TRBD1 CASSLLRDRVPYGYTF TGTGCCAGCAGCTTACTCCGGGACAGGGTCCCCTATGGCTACACCTTC
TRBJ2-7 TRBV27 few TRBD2 CASRRRTSVSNEQYF TGTGCCAGCAGGAGGAGGACTAGCGTCTCGAACGAGCAGTACTTC
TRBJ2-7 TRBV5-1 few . CASSLLQGSNEQYF TGCGCCAGCAGCTTGTTACAGGGTAGCAACGAGCAGTACTTC
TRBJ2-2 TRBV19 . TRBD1 CASIGTGWTGELFF TGTGCCAGTATAGGGACAGGGTGGACCGGGGAGCTGTTTTTT
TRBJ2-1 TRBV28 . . CASSLWDKGNEQFF TGTGCCAGCAGTTTATGGGACAAGGGCAATGAGCAGTTCTTC
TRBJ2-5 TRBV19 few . CASSALASKETQYF TGTGCCAGTAGTGCGTTAGCCTCGAAAGAGACCCAGTACTTC
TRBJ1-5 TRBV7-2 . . CASSFGISNQPQHF TGTGCCAGCAGCTTCGGGATTAGCAATCAGCCCCAGCATTTT
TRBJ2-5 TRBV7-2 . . CASSLGFSEQETQYF TGTGCCAGCAGCTTAGGTTTTTCCGAGCAAGAGACCCAGTACTTC
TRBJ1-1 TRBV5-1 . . CASSFTGRTEAFF TGCGCCAGCAGCTTTACAGGGCGCACTGAAGCTTTCTTT
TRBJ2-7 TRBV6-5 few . CASSYLEEAYEQYF TGTGCCAGCAGTTACTTGGAGGAGGCCTACGAGCAGTACTTC
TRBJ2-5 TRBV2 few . CASSEGAQPQETQYF TGTGCCAGCAGTGAGGGGGCTCAGCCTCAAGAGACCCAGTACTTC
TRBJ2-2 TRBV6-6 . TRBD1 CASSYGRGTGELFF TGTGCCAGCAGTTACGGCAGGGGGACCGGGGAGCTGTTTTTT
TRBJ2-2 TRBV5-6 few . CASHGKGRTGELFF TGTGCCAGCCACGGGAAGGGTCGAACCGGGGAGCTGTTTTTT
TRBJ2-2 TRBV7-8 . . CASSFPGGLDTGELFF TGTGCCAGCAGCTTCCCAGGAGGGTTAGACACCGGGGAGCTGTTTTTT
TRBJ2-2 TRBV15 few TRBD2 CATRVGLETGELFF TGTGCCACCAGAGTAGGACTAGAGACCGGGGAGCTGTTTTTT
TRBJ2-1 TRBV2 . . CATSGSNEQFF TGTGCCACAAGCGGGTCTAATGAGCAGTTCTTC
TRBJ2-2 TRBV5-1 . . CASSLVYLPVTSTGELFF TGCGCCAGCAGCTTGGTTTATTTGCCTGTCACCAGCACCGGGGAGCTGTTTTTT
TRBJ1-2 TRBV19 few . CASSASDRNYGYTF TGTGCCAGTAGTGCGTCGGACAGAAACTATGGCTACACCTTC
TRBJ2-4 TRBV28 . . CASNIANRDTSVF TGTGCCAGTAATATTGCCAACCGGGACACCTCAGTTTTT
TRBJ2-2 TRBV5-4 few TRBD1 CASSLSTGAVGELFF TGTGCCAGCAGCTTGTCAACAGGGGCCGTCGGGGAGCTGTTTTTT
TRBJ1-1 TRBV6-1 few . CASSGRRVRAFF TGTGCCAGCAGTGGCCGGCGGGTGCGAGCTTTCTTT
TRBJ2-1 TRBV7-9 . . CASSPIQLHYNEQFF TGTGCCAGCAGCCCGATACAGCTACATTACAATGAGCAGTTCTTC
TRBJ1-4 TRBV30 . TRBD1 CAWSEGTVMGKLFF TGTGCCTGGAGTGAGGGGACAGTTATGGGGAAACTGTTTTTT
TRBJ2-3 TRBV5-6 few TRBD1 CASSKGQGGADTQYF TGTGCCAGCAGCAAGGGACAGGGGGGGGCAGATACGCAGTATTTT
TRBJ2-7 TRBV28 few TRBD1 CASTESGTESYEQYF TGTGCCAGCACCGAATCCGGGACAGAGTCCTACGAGCAGTACTTC
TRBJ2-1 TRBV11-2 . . CASSPNSNEQFF TGTGCCAGCAGTCCTAACAGCAATGAGCAGTTCTTC
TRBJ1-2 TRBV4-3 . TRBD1 CASSQAGTGGLGYTF TGCGCCAGCAGCCAAGCCGGGACAGGGGGTTTAGGCTACACCTTC
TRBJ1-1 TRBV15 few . CATSGRKQGNTEAFF TGTGCCACCAGCGGTCGGAAACAGGGAAACACTGAAGCTTTCTTT
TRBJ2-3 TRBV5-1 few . CASSLGASDTQYF TGCGCCAGCAGCTTAGGGGCCTCAGATACGCAGTATTTT
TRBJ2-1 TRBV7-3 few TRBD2 CASSLTGTSGGNEQFF TGTGCCAGCAGCCTCACCGGGACTAGCGGGGGCAATGAGCAGTTCTTC
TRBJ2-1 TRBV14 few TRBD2 CASSLRLAGGAYNEQFF TGTGCCAGCAGCCTCCGACTAGCGGGAGGCGCCTACAATGAGCAGTTCTTC
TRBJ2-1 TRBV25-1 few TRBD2 CASSQSGSSYNEQFF TGTGCCAGCAGCCAGAGCGGGAGCTCCTACAATGAGCAGTTCTTC
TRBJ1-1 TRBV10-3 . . CAISEPRQVNTEAFF TGTGCCATCAGTGAGCCACGACAGGTGAACACTGAAGCTTTCTTT
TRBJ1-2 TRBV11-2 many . CASSPHLNYGYTF TGTGCCAGCAGCCCTCACCTAAACTATGGCTACACCTTC
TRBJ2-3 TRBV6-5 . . CASSSKGISTDTQYF TGTGCCAGCAGCTCCAAGGGGATTAGCACAGATACGCAGTATTTT
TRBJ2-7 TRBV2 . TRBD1 CASSAAGQGVGGQYF TGTGCCAGCAGTGCCGCGGGACAGGGGGTGGGAGGGCAGTACTTC
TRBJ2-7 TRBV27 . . CASSLKGRGYEQYF TGTGCCAGCAGTTTAAAAGGGAGAGGGTACGAGCAGTACTTC
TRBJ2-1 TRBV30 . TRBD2 CAWSRTSGPYNEQFF TGTGCCTGGAGTCGGACTAGCGGGCCCTACAATGAGCAGTTCTTC
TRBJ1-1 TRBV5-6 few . CASIGGDTEAFF TGTGCCTCGATTGGGGGGGACACTGAAGCTTTCTTT
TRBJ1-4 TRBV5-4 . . CASSLPSGKLFF TGTGCCAGCAGCTTACCTTCCGGGAAACTGTTTTTT
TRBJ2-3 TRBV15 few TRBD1 CATSRDLGTGTDTQYF TGTGCCACCAGCAGAGATTTAGGGACAGGAACAGATACGCAGTATTTT
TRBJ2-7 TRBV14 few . CASSQVAGVLSYEQYF TGTGCCAGCAGCCAAGTGGCAGGGGTCCTCTCCTACGAGCAGTACTTC